The 14 T cell receptor beta chains listed next were all sequenced from one sample in a study of T cells after yellow fever vaccination (dated 2019 in TCRdb). In light of the paper, this sample's treatment or condition label describes: live attenuated yellow fever vaccine strain. The library came from 5' RACE. Sequencer: Illumina NovaSeq 6000. TCRdb reprocessed the public reads (quality trimming at Q25 with fastp, clone calling with MiXCR) and kept in-frame beta chains. Every distinct CDR3 protein forms one entry, paired with its most common genes and DNA. In this sample the table shows hundreds of thousands of distinct CDR3 sequences, under 15% of which occur a single time. The top ten hold roughly 3% of the sample. The material was CD4+ T cells sorted from PBMCs, obtained 15 days after the yellow fever booster vaccination. The origin of the receptors is a man younger than 35 who received the YFV17D yellow fever vaccine.

This rearrangement joins TRBV7-3 to TRBJ2-6; D perhaps matches TRBD1 (6 bases). The CDR3 is 19 amino acids. CDR1 is SGHTA and CDR2 is FQGTGA in the germline V gene. The ends were cut back, 1 base at V and 4 bases at J, with 20 bases in the middle. This CDR3 reads CASSLRAQTGRAGANVLTF. The CDR3 region has the DNA TGTGCCAGCAGCTTAAGAGCCCAGACAGGCCGGGCGGGGGCCAACGTCCTGACTTTC.

This clonotype occurred a few times. In nucleotides, the CDR3 is TGCAGTGCTGCCTGGCTAGGGGGTGAGCAGTTCTTC. This encodes CSAAWLGGEQFF. The chain carries TRBV20-1 and TRBJ2-1, with a weak D call TRBD1 (6 bases). The CDR3 runs 12 residues. V lost 5 bases and J 9 bases, leaving 14 bases between the germline ends. Per germline, CDR1 DFQATT and CDR2 SNEGSKA (reference sequence).

Ten or more counts support this clonotype. The genes are TRBV4-1 and TRBJ2-1; D is perhaps TRBD1 (6 bases). V dropped 3 bases and J dropped 15 bases, with 18 bases sitting between them. CDR3 size: 13 residues. The germline gives CDR1 MGHRA, CDR2 YSYEKL. Here the CDR3 DNA reads TGCGCCAGCAGCCACAGGGGTCCCGCACTGCGGTTCTTC. It is translated as CASSHRGPALRFF.

This clonotype was recorded at least ten times. This sequence joins TRBV20-1 and TRBJ1-2; 7 nucleotides align to TRBD1. This CDR3 contains 16 residues. Germline CDR1 is DFQATT and CDR2 is SNEGSKA (reference sequence). V lost 6 bases and J lost 8; bases outside the gene matches: 21. In nucleotides, the CDR3 is TGCAGTGCCGCGACACCTGGGTTACAGGGGCGGGACGGCTACACCTTC. Its protein is CSAATPGLQGRDGYTF.

V is TRBV6-2 or TRBV6-3 and J is TRBJ1-2; D gene ambiguous. Germline CDR1 reads MNHEY; CDR2 reads SVGEGT. V lost 7 bases and J lost 7, with 22 bases in between. The CDR3 loop spans 15 amino acids. DNA of the CDR3: TGTGCCAGCACCCACGGGAGGACCCTTTACCCTGGCTACACCTTC. Its protein is CASTHGRTLYPGYTF.

The chain couples TRBV7-8 to TRBJ2-7; D unresolved. V lost 3 bases and J 9 bases, leaving 15 bases between the germline ends. CDR1 and CDR2 (germline): SGHVS, FQNEAQ. CDR3 length: 13 residues. This chain's CDR3 is CASSFRGPLRQYF. The CDR3 nucleotides read TGTGCCAGCAGCTTCCGTGGGCCCCTTAGGCAGTACTTC.

V gene TRBV5-6 combines with J gene TRBJ1-1; D is unclear. V was cut by 0 bases and J by 1 base, with 7 bases left in between. There are 14 residues in the CDR3. CDR1 is SGHDT, CDR2 YYEEEE, per germline. CDR3 loop: CASSLGSWNTEAFF. The CDR3, as DNA: TGTGCCAGCAGCTTGGGGTCGTGGAACACTGAAGCTTTCTTT. Full variable domain (remainder filled in from reference TRBV5-6 and TRBJ1-1): DAGVTQSPTHLIKTRGQQVTLRCSPKSGHDTVSWYQQALGQGPQFIFQYYEEEERQRGNFPDRFSGHQFPNYSSELNVNALLLGDSALYLCASSLGSWNTEAFFGQGTRLTVV.

V and J are TRBV15 and TRBJ2-3, with D possibly being TRBD1 (6 bases). V lost 3 bases and J lost 2, with 9 bases in between. The CDR3 contains 14 residues. CDR1 and CDR2 (germline): LNHNV, YYDKDF (reference sequence). CDR3 in amino acids: CATSRGTLTDTQYF. Here the CDR3 DNA reads TGTGCCACCAGCAGGGGGACACTCACAGATACGCAGTATTTT.

This clonotype was seen repeatedly, ten times or more. The chain joins TRBV6-5 to TRBJ2-2; TRBD1 matches 7 bases. This CDR3 contains 17 residues. Per the germline V gene, CDR1 is MNHEY and CDR2 is SVGAGI. J gave up 3 bases and V 0 bases, and 7 bases lay outside the gene matches. The CDR3 DNA reads TGTGCCAGCAGTTACTCCCCCAGGGGGTGGGACACCGGGGAGCTGTTTTTT. This translates into CASSYSPRGWDTGELFF.

This clonotype was seen more than once but under ten times. The genes are TRBV4-1 and TRBJ1-2; no firm D call. The germline gives CDR1 MGHRA, CDR2 YSYEKL. With 1 base removed from V and 7 bases from J, the gap between germline ends came to 10 bases. The CDR3 contains 13 residues. CDR3 sequence (DNA): TGCGCCAGCAGCCAAGTACTTAGTAGTGGCTACACCTTC. Protein product: CASSQVLSSGYTF.

This clonotype was seen at least ten times. This sequence joins TRBV6-6 and TRBJ1-1; no clear D gene. CDR1 is MNHNY, CDR2 SVGAGI, per germline (reference sequence). This CDR3 comprises 13 residues. With 7 bases removed from V and 10 bases from J, the gap between germline ends came to 19 bases. DNA of the CDR3: TGTGCCAGCACCCCAGAACGGTACGGGGTAGCTTTCTTT. Its translation: CASTPERYGVAFF.

This clonotype was observed at least ten times. The chain employs TRBV21-1 and TRBJ2-1. TRBV21-1 is annotated as a pseudogene. This CDR3 is built from 19 residues. DNA for the CDR3: TGTGCCACCCCGAGATTTTTTAACAGCCGATGGGTTTTCTACAATGAGCAGTTCTTC. This codes for CATPRFFNSRWVFYNEQFF.

This clonotype has more than one count but fewer than ten. V usage is TRBV6-1 and J usage is TRBJ2-1; perhaps TRBD1 as D (5 bases). Deletions cut 4 bases from V and 0 bases from J, with 16 bases between. The germline V gene encodes CDR1 MNHNS and CDR2 SASEGT. The CDR3 is 17 residues long. The CDR3 sequence is CASSGQGPISSYNEQFF. CDR3 DNA: TGTGCCAGCAGTGGTCAGGGCCCTATTAGCTCCTACAATGAGCAGTTCTTC.

This clonotype was counted only a few times. V is TRBV27 and J is TRBJ1-2; 8 nucleotides line up with TRBD1. CDR1 MNHEY and CDR2 SMNVEV come from the germline V gene (reference sequence). V lost 8 bases to trimming and J lost 4 bases; unmatched junction nucleotides: 12. There are 15 residues in the CDR3. The CDR3 region is CASGERQGTTYGYTF. DNA of the CDR3: TGTGCCAGCGGCGAGCGACAGGGGACCACCTATGGCTACACCTTC.